The T cell receptor beta chain under discussion was sequenced for a study of regulatory T cells in long-lasting Graves disease. Library construction for TCR beta used iRepertoire HTBI primers and Arm-PCR of CDR3 regions. In the authors' workflow: The samples yielded about 63 TRBV and approximately 15 TRBJ segments. TCRdb reprocessed the multiplex PCR reads via MiXCR and lists one record per CDR3 protein. These V and J calls are TCRdb output, not the study's own analysis. This sample carries 600,000 to 650,000 distinct CDR3 sequences, 15% to 20% of them seen once, and the ten largest clones take more than 15%. The ends were cut back, 2 bases at V and 9 bases at J, with 19 bases in the middle. Germline lookup yields CDR1 DFQATT and CDR2 SNEGSKA (reference sequence). This CDR3 is 15 amino acids long. The time point: newly diagnosed GD, antithyroid drugs for less than 3 months. With RNA extracted from PBMCs as input, the TCR library was made.

These same records also appear under a second study, on T cells in Graves' hyperthyroidism and ophthalmopathy. That work states: The primer set for the first-round RT-PCR of the TCR CDR3 was HTBI. Among clonotypes expanded in thyroid above 0.001, most were also found in blood. In validation, the model predicted ophthalmopathy. These predictions came a median about 6.5 months before onset.

The sample was peripheral blood mononuclear cells (PBMCs), taken at new diagnosis, from a patient treated with antithyroid drugs. This TCR derives from a woman in her thirties with Graves disease. This chain uses TRBV20-1 with TRBJ1-4; D not certain. The CDR3: CSARRLISSQKKLFF. CDR3 nucleotide sequence: TGCAGTGCTAGACGTCTTATCTCTTCTCAGAAAAAACTGTTTTTT.